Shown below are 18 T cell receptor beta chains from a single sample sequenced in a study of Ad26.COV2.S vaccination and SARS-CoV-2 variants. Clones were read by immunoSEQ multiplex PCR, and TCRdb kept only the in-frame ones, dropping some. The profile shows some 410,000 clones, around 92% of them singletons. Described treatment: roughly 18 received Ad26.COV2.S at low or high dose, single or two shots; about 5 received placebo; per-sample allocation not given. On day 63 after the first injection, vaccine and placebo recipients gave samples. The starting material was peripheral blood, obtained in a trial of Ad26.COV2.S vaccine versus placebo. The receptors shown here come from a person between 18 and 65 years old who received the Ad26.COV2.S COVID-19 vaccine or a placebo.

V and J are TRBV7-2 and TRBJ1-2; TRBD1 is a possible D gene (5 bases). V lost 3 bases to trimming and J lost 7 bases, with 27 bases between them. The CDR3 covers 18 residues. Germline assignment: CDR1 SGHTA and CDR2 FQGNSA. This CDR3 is CASSFFLSGPKGDSGYTF. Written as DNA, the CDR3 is TGTGCCAGCAGCTTTTTCCTAAGCGGGCCTAAAGGGGACTCTGGCTACACCTTC.

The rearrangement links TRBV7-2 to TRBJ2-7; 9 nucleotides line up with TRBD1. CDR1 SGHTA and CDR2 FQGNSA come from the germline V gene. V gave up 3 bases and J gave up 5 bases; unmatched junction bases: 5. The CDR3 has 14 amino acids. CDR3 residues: CASSFQGTGHEQYF. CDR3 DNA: TGTGCCAGCAGCTTCCAAGGGACAGGGCACGAGCAGTACTTC.

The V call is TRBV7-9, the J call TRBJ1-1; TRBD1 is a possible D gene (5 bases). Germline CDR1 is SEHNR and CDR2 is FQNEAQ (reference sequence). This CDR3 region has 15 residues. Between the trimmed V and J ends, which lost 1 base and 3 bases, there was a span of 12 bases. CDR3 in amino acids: CASSLGAGTDTEAFF. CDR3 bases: TGTGCCAGCAGCTTAGGGGCAGGGACTGACACTGAAGCTTTCTTT.

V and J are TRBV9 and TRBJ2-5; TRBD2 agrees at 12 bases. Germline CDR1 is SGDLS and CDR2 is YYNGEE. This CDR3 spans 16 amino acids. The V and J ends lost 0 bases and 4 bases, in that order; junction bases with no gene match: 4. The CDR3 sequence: CASSVDLAGGPETQYF. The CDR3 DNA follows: TGTGCCAGCAGCGTAGACCTAGCGGGGGGGCCAGAGACCCAGTACTTC.

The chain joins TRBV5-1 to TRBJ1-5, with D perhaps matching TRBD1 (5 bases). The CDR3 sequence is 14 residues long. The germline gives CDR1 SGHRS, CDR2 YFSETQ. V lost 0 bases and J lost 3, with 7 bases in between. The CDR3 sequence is CASSLGGPNQPQHF. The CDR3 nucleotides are TGCGCCAGCAGCTTGGGGGGCCCCAATCAGCCCCAGCATTTT. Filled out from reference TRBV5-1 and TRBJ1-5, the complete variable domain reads KAGVTQTPRYLIKTRGQQVTLSCSPISGHRSVSWYQQTPGQGLQFLFEYFSETQRNKGNFPGRFSGRQFSNSRSEMNVSTLELGDSALYLCASSLGGPNQPQHFGDGTRLSIL.

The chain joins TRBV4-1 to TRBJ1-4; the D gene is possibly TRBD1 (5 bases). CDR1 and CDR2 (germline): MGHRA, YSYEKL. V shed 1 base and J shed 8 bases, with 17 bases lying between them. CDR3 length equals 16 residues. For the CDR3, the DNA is TGCGCCAGCAGCCAAGGTGTAGCGGGGGGATACGAAAAACTGTTTTTT. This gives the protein CASSQGVAGGYEKLFF.

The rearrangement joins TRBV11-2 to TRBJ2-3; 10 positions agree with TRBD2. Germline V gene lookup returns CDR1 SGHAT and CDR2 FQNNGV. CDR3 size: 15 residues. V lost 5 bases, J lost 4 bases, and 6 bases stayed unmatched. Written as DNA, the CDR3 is TGTGCCAGCAGCCCAACTGGGACTAGCGCAGATACGCAGTATTTT. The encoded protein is CASSPTGTSADTQYF.

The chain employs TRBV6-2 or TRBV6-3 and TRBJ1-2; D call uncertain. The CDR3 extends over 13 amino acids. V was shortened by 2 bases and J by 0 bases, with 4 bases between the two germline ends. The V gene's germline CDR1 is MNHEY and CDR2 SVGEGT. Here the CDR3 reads CASSYDPNYGYTF. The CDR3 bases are TGTGCCAGCAGTTACGACCCTAACTATGGCTACACCTTC.

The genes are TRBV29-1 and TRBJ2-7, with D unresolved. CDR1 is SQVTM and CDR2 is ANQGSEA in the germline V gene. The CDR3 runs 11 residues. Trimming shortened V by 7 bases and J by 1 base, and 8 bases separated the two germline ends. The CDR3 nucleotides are TGCAGCGCCCGAGAATCCTACGAGCAGTACTTC. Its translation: CSARESYEQYF.

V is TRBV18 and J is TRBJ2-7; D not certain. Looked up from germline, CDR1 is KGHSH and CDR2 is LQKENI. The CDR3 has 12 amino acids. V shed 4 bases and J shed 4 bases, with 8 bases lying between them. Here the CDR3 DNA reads TGTGCCAGCTCACTCTCGGTTTACGAGCAGTACTTC. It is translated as CASSLSVYEQYF.

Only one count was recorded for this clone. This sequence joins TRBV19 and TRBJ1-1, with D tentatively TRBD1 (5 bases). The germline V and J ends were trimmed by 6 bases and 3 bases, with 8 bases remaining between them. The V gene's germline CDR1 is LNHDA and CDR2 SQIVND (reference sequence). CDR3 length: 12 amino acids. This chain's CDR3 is CASRRGDTEAFF. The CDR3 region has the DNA TGTGCCAGTAGGAGAGGGGACACTGAAGCTTTCTTT.

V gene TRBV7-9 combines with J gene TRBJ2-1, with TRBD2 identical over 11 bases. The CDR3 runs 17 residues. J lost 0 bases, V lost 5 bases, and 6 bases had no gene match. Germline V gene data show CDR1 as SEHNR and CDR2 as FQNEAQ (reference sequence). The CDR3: CASSKTSGGLSYNEQFF. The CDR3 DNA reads TGTGCCAGCAGCAAAACTAGCGGGGGCCTCTCCTACAATGAGCAGTTCTTC.

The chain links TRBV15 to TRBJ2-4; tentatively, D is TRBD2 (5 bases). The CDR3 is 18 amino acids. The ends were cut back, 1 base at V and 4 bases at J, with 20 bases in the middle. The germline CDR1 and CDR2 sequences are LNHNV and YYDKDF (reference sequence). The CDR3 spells CATSRVWTGGSNKNIQYF. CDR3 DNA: TGTGCCACCAGCAGAGTCTGGACTGGCGGGTCGAATAAAAACATTCAGTACTTC.

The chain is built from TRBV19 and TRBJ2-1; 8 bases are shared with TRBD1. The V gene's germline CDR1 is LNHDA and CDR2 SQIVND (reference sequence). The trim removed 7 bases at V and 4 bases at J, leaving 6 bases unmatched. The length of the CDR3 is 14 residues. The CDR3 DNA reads TGTGCCAGTAATCGACAGGGGCTTTACAATGAGCAGTTCTTC. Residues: CASNRQGLYNEQFF.

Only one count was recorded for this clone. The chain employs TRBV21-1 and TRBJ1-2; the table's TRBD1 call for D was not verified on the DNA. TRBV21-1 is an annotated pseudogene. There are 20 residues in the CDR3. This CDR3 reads CASSKAEEGTGFGVSYGYTF. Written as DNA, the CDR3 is TGTGCCAGCAGCAAAGCGGAGGAAGGGACAGGGTTTGGGGTGAGCTATGGCTACACCTTC.

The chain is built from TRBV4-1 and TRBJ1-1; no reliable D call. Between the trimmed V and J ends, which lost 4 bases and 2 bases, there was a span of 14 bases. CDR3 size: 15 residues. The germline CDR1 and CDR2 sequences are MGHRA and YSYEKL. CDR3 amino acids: CASSLLRGSNTEAFF. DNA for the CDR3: TGCGCCAGCAGCCTCCTAAGAGGAAGTAACACTGAAGCTTTCTTT.

Here the CDR3 reads CASSHQDTGELFF. CDR3 bases: TGTGCCAGCTCACATCAGGACACCGGGGAGCTGTTTTTT. The V and J genes are TRBV18 and TRBJ2-2; no clear D gene. The CDR3 is 13 residues long. The germline CDR1 and CDR2 sequences are KGHSH and LQKENI. V gave up 4 bases and J gave up 3 bases, with 6 bases separating them.

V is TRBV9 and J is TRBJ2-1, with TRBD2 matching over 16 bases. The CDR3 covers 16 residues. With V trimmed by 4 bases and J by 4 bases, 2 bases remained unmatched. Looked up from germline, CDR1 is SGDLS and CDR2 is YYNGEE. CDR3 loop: CASSSGLAGGYNEQFF. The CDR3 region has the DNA TGTGCCAGCAGCTCGGGACTAGCGGGGGGGTACAATGAGCAGTTCTTC. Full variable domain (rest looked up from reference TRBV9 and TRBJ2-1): DSGVTQTPKHLITATGQRVTLRCSPRSGDLSVYWYQQSLDQGLQFLIQYYNGEERAKGNILERFSAQQFPDLHSELNLSSLELGDSALYFCASSSGLAGGYNEQFFGPGTRLTVL.